The 30 T cell receptor beta chains below come from one sample, sequenced in a study of identical twins. One entry per CDR3 protein, called by TCRdb with MiXCR from the 5' RACE reads. This table holds approximately 300,000 distinct CDR3 sequences, around 9.7% found once. These sequences were also reported in another study, on yellow fever vaccine responses in identical twins.

The specimen sequenced was CD8+ T cells sorted from blood. Receptor source: a woman in her late teens or twenties in good health.

This rearrangement joins TRBV20-1 to TRBJ2-1; TRBD2 matches 8 bases. Germline V gene lookup returns CDR1 DFQATT and CDR2 SNEGSKA (reference sequence). The CDR3 runs 15 residues. J gave up 4 bases and V 0 bases, and 5 bases lay outside the gene matches. CDR3 DNA sequence: TGCAGTGCTAGAGATGTTACTAGCGGTTACAATGAGCAGTTCTTC. It translates to CSARDVTSGYNEQFF.

This clonotype was seen more than once but under ten times. The gene calls are TRBV7-3 and TRBJ2-2; D unclear. Germline loops: CDR1 SGHTA, CDR2 FQGTGA. Trimming took 2 bases from V and 6 from J, leaving 7 bases between them. The CDR3 runs to 13 residues. CDR3 amino acids: CASSLSVSGELFF. Here the CDR3 DNA reads TGTGCCAGCAGCTTATCCGTATCCGGGGAGCTGTTTTTT.

The V gene is TRBV20-1, the J gene TRBJ2-7; D might be TRBD2 (6 bases). Germline-derived CDR1 and CDR2 are DFQATT and SNEGSKA (reference sequence). V lost 0 bases and J 2 bases, leaving 11 bases between the germline ends. The CDR3 loop spans 14 amino acids. This CDR3 is CSARDLAGTYEQYF. The CDR3 nucleotides are TGCAGTGCTAGAGATCTGGCGGGGACCTACGAGCAGTACTTC.

The rearrangement links TRBV29-1 to TRBJ2-2; tentatively, D is TRBD1 or TRBD2 (5 bases each). Trimming took 5 bases from V and 6 from J, leaving 19 bases between them. The CDR3 spans 15 residues. Germline-derived CDR1 and CDR2 are SQVTM and ANQGSEA. CDR3 in DNA: TGCAGCGTTTTCCGCGGAGAGGGGCTGGCCGGGGAGCTGTTTTTT. Protein: CSVFRGEGLAGELFF.

This clonotype was recorded many times. The chain is built from TRBV4-2 and TRBJ2-7; no reliable D call. The CDR3 is 13 amino acids. In germline, CDR1 is LGHNA, CDR2 YNFKEQ. V shed 1 base and J shed 6 bases, with 10 bases lying between them. Written as DNA, the CDR3 is TGTGCCAGCAGCCAAGTAATAGTTGCCGAGCAGTACTTC. This gives the protein CASSQVIVAEQYF.

The chain couples TRBV7-6 to TRBJ2-3; D not resolved. The ends were cut back, 2 bases at V and 5 bases at J, with 8 bases in the middle. Germline assignment: CDR1 SGHVS and CDR2 FNYEAQ. CDR3 size: 13 residues. CDR3 loop: CASSLISRDTQYF. CDR3 coding DNA: TGTGCCAGCAGCTTAATCTCCCGAGATACGCAGTATTTT.

V and J are TRBV2 and TRBJ1-1, with 9 positions matching TRBD1. The CDR3 extends over 15 amino acids. The germline V gene encodes CDR1 SNHLY and CDR2 FYNNEI. The V segment lost 4 bases and the J segment 4 bases; nucleotides outside the gene matches: 7. The CDR3 DNA is TGTGCCAGCAGTGGAGGGACAGGGCGGTCCACTGAAGCTTTCTTT. It yields the protein CASSGGTGRSTEAFF.

V gene TRBV4-2 combines with J gene TRBJ2-1; the D is unclear. V was trimmed by 0 bases and J by 4 bases, leaving 13 bases between them. This CDR3 is built from 16 residues. Germline V gene data show CDR1 as LGHNA and CDR2 as YNFKEQ. CDR3 residues: CASSQEVGSFYNEQFF. The CDR3 DNA is TGTGCCAGCAGCCAAGAGGTTGGCTCGTTTTACAATGAGCAGTTCTTC.

The rearrangement links TRBV27 to TRBJ2-7, with 11 positions matching TRBD2. Germline lookup yields CDR1 MNHEY and CDR2 SMNVEV (reference sequence). The CDR3 contains 16 residues. V was pared by 5 bases and J by 0 bases, with 6 bases of the junction left unmatched. The CDR3 region is CASSSYSGRDSYEQYF. In nucleotides, the CDR3 is TGTGCCAGCAGTAGTTATAGCGGGAGGGACTCCTACGAGCAGTACTTC.

The sample holds a few counts of this clonotype. The chain recombines TRBV14 with TRBJ1-2; D uncertain. V lost 0 bases, J lost 0 bases, and 11 bases lay in between. The length of the CDR3 is 16 residues. CDR1 is SGHDN, CDR2 FVKESK, per germline. In nucleotides, the CDR3 is TGTGCCAGCAGCCAAGATCTACGGGATACTAACTATGGCTACACCTTC. Translation: CASSQDLRDTNYGYTF.

This clonotype turned up a few times. The chain couples TRBV3-1 to TRBJ2-2, with 7 bases matching TRBD2. The CDR3 spans 20 residues. J lost 3 bases, V lost 3 bases, and 19 bases had no gene match. Looked up from germline, CDR1 is LGHDT and CDR2 is YNNKEL (reference sequence). The CDR3 nucleotides are TGTGCCAGCAGCCAGGGGGTGTTCAGCGGGAATCTTGATCACACCGGGGAGCTGTTTTTT. It specifies CASSQGVFSGNLDHTGELFF.

This clonotype was observed many times. The gene calls are TRBV6-1 and TRBJ2-1, with a possible D match to TRBD2 (6 bases). V was trimmed by 6 bases and J by 3 bases, leaving 9 bases between them. From germline, CDR1 is MNHNS and CDR2 SASEGT. The CDR3 length is 13 residues. The CDR3 DNA reads as TGTGCCAGCAGCGTGACTAGCTACAATGAGCAGTTCTTC. This codes for CASSVTSYNEQFF.

The table lists this clonotype with many counts. The chain joins TRBV12-3 or TRBV12-4 to TRBJ2-1; 11 bases match TRBD2. The trim removed 5 bases at V and 4 bases at J, leaving 7 bases unmatched. CDR3 length: 16 amino acids. The CDR3 region has the DNA TGTGCCAGCAGTAACCCCGGGACTAGCGGATACAATGAGCAGTTCTTC. This encodes CASSNPGTSGYNEQFF.

This clonotype was detected many times. The genes are TRBV5-1 and TRBJ2-7, with D perhaps TRBD2 (6 bases). This CDR3 region has 13 residues. V was clipped by 0 bases and J by 5 bases, with 9 bases between them. Germline lookup yields CDR1 SGHRS and CDR2 YFSETQ. The CDR3 sequence is CASSLGRGNEQYF. The CDR3 nucleotides are TGCGCCAGCAGCTTGGGCCGGGGGAACGAGCAGTACTTC.

This clonotype has a handful of counts. V is TRBV3-1 and J is TRBJ2-3, with 7 bases fitting TRBD2. Losses at the gene ends were 4 bases for V and 4 bases for J; bases not matched to a gene: 11. Germline CDR1 LGHDT, CDR2 YNNKEL (reference sequence). This CDR3 has 16 amino acids. For the CDR3, the DNA is TGTGCCAGCAGCCTCAAGGCGGGAGCGTTTGCAGATACGCAGTATTTT. Translation gives CASSLKAGAFADTQYF.

This clonotype appeared many times. This sequence joins TRBV7-8 and TRBJ2-1, with 9 bases that match TRBD2. The CDR3 spans 16 residues. Trimming removed 4 bases from V and 3 bases from J; junction bases left unmatched: 7. Germline assignment: CDR1 SGHVS and CDR2 FQNEAQ. The CDR3 DNA reads TGTGCCAGCAGCTCAGGCGGGGGGGCCGTCTACAATGAGCAGTTCTTC. Protein sequence: CASSSGGGAVYNEQFF.

V is TRBV29-1 and J is TRBJ2-7; D remains ambiguous. V lost 4 bases, J lost 0 bases, and 16 bases lay in between. The CDR3 contains 15 residues. The germline CDR1 and CDR2 sequences are SQVTM and ANQGSEA. As DNA, the CDR3 is TGCAGCGTTGTTGAAAGTGGCTTATCCTCCTACGAGCAGTACTTC. It translates to CSVVESGLSSYEQYF.

This clonotype was observed many times. The rearrangement links TRBV13 to TRBJ1-2; D remains unclear. The CDR3 covers 13 residues. Germline lookup yields CDR1 PRHDT and CDR2 FYEKMQ (reference sequence). Trimming took 6 bases from V and 0 from J, leaving 8 bases between them. The CDR3 DNA is TGTGCCAGCAGTGCCGGTTCTAACTATGGCTACACCTTC. Encoded protein: CASSAGSNYGYTF. Supplemented by reference TRBV13 and TRBJ1-2, the full variable domain reads AAGVIQSPRHLIKEKRETATLKCYPIPRHDTVYWYQQGPGQDPQFLISFYEKMQSDKGSIPDRFSAQQFSDYHSELNMSSLELGDSALYFCASSAGSNYGYTFGSGTRLTVV.

The chain employs TRBV21-1 and TRBJ2-7; no DNA check was done on the table's D call, TRBD2. TRBV21-1 is a listed pseudogene. There are 18 residues in the CDR3. CDR3 coding DNA: TGTGCCAGCAGCATACGGGCGGGGTCGAGGCAGCTATCCTACGAGCAGTACTTC. It encodes CASSIRAGSRQLSYEQYF.

The chain carries TRBV10-3 and TRBJ1-5; D is perhaps TRBD1 (6 bases). V was pared by 3 bases and J by 0 bases, with 12 bases between. This CDR3 has 16 residues. Per germline, CDR1 ENHRY and CDR2 SYGVKD. The CDR3 protein is CAISELAGDSNQPQHF. CDR3 nucleotide sequence: TGTGCCATCAGTGAATTGGCAGGGGATAGCAATCAGCCCCAGCATTTT.

This clonotype was detected a few times. This chain links TRBV12-3 or TRBV12-4 with TRBJ2-7; 7 positions match TRBD1. With 6 bases clipped from V and 5 bases from J, the junction kept 13 bases outside the gene matches. The CDR3 is 15 amino acids. This chain's CDR3 is CASRPSTGHPHEQYF. The CDR3 DNA is TGTGCCAGCAGGCCCTCGACAGGGCATCCCCACGAGCAGTACTTC.

This clonotype was seen a handful of times. This chain uses TRBV7-9 with TRBJ2-7, with D perhaps TRBD2 (5 bases). CDR3 size: 14 residues. Germline lookup yields CDR1 SEHNR and CDR2 FQNEAQ (reference sequence). Trimming took off 6 bases at V and 0 bases at J, with 12 bases between the two ends. CDR3: CASRPGDDSYEQYF. The DNA of the CDR3 is TGTGCCAGCAGGCCCGGGGATGACTCCTACGAGCAGTACTTC.

A few counts support this clonotype. The V call is TRBV10-3, the J call TRBJ2-1; TRBD2 aligns across 7 bases. Germline CDR1 and CDR2: ENHRY and SYGVKD. The CDR3 spans 15 residues. V was clipped by 6 bases and J by 0 bases; unmatched bases: 5. The CDR3 DNA sequence: TGTGCCATCAGCCTAGCGGCCAGCTCCTACAATGAGCAGTTCTTC. As protein: CAISLAASSYNEQFF.

V is TRBV5-6 and J is TRBJ2-3, with a weak D call TRBD2 (6 bases). CDR1 SGHDT and CDR2 YYEEEE come from the germline V gene. The V and J ends lost 3 bases and 2 bases respectively, with 19 bases between them. This CDR3 spans 17 amino acids. The CDR3 sequence is CASSSFAGSVTTDTQYF. CDR3 in DNA: TGTGCCAGCAGCTCTTTTGCGGGGAGTGTGACCACAGATACGCAGTATTTT.

This clonotype was seen more than once but under ten times. V and J are TRBV7-8 and TRBJ2-2; 8 bases match TRBD1. Per the germline V gene, CDR1 is SGHVS and CDR2 is FQNEAQ. This CDR3 contains 15 residues. With V trimmed by 5 bases and J by 3 bases, 5 bases remained unmatched. CDR3 in DNA: TGTGCCAGCAGCATCAGGACAGGGTACACCGGGGAGCTGTTTTTT. Its protein product is CASSIRTGYTGELFF.

This clonotype was counted a few times. The rearrangement links TRBV5-6 to TRBJ1-3; TRBD1 aligns across 7 bases. Germline CDR1 SGHDT, CDR2 YYEEEE. J lost 8 bases, V lost 4 bases, and 9 bases had no gene match. The CDR3 sequence is 14 residues long. CDR3 amino acids: CASSATGLGDTIYF. The CDR3 DNA sequence: TGTGCCAGCAGCGCGACAGGGCTCGGCGACACCATATATTTT.

This clonotype has a count of ten or more. This chain uses TRBV27 with TRBJ1-2, with D perhaps matching TRBD1 (6 bases). Trimming cost V 6 bases and J 0 bases, with 11 bases left between them. Per germline, CDR1 MNHEY and CDR2 SMNVEV (reference sequence). The CDR3 consists of 14 residues. CDR3 DNA: TGTGCCAGCAGCCTAGGGGGGGCTAACTATGGCTACACCTTC. It encodes CASSLGGANYGYTF.

This clonotype was counted between two and nine times. CDR3 sequence: CASSDRDTQYF. The DNA for the CDR3 is TGTGCCAGCAGCGATAGAGATACGCAGTATTTT. The gene calls are TRBV27 and TRBJ2-3; D gene unclear. V dropped 6 bases and J dropped 5 bases, with 6 bases sitting between them. Germline-derived CDR1 and CDR2 are MNHEY and SMNVEV (reference sequence). The CDR3 covers 11 residues.

The chain combines TRBV9 with TRBJ1-2, with D possibly matching TRBD1 (5 bases). V was shortened by 0 bases and J by 2 bases, with 14 bases between the two germline ends. Germline V gene sequence: CDR1 SGDLS, CDR2 YYNGEE. CDR3 length equals 16 residues. CDR3 in amino acids: CASSVASGGSNYGYTF. In DNA form, the CDR3 reads TGTGCCAGCAGCGTAGCTAGTGGGGGGTCGAACTATGGCTACACCTTC.

The chain joins TRBV24-1 to TRBJ2-5; 8 bases map to TRBD2. Per the germline V gene, CDR1 is KGHDR and CDR2 is SFDVKD. V gave up 7 bases and J gave up 3 bases; unmatched junction bases: 3. The CDR3 length is 13 residues. CDR3 in amino acids: CATSQAGEETQYF. The CDR3 bases are TGTGCCACCAGCCAAGCGGGGGAAGAGACCCAGTACTTC.